One sample yielded the 32 T cell receptor beta chains listed below, sequenced in a study of shared clonotypes between healthy human individuals. The method was immunoSEQ multiplex PCR; TCRdb's version includes in-frame clones alone and lacks a portion of them. This table holds about 2.4 million clones, approximately 92% found once. Sequenced: naive CD4+ T cells sorted from blood. This sample's subset: CD45RA+ positively selected. The receptors were sampled from a man in his late teens or twenties in good health.

The chain has TRBV7-3 and TRBJ2-2; 8 bases agree with TRBD1. Germline CDR1 reads SGHTA; CDR2 reads FQGTGA. The V segment lost 1 base and the J segment 7 bases; nucleotides outside the gene matches: 8. The CDR3 consists of 16 residues. The CDR3 nucleotides are TGTGCCAGCAGCTTAATAGGGCAGGGGGCCGGCGGGGAGCTGTTTTTT. Protein: CASSLIGQGAGGELFF.

This clone was seen only a few times. This sample includes further DNA sequences coding for the same CDR3. This chain uses TRBV6-5 with TRBJ1-1; 8 bases are shared with TRBD1. V trimming: 2 bases; J trimming: 1 base; junction bases outside the gene matches: 0. This CDR3 has 14 residues. Germline V lookup: CDR1 MNHEY, CDR2 SVGAGI. The CDR3 protein is CASSYGTGNTEAFF. In DNA form, the CDR3 reads TGTGCCAGCAGTTACGGGACAGGGAACACTGAAGCTTTCTTT.

The V and J genes are TRBV2 and TRBJ2-7; the D gene could be TRBD1 or TRBD2 (5 bases each). Trimming left V 4 bases short and J 5 bases short, with 9 bases between. The CDR3 length is 12 residues. The V gene's germline CDR1 is SNHLY and CDR2 FYNNEI. CDR3 nucleotides: TGTGCCAGCAGTGTAGTGGGGGACGAGCAGTACTTC. This encodes CASSVVGDEQYF. Combining the CDR3 with reference TRBV2 and TRBJ2-7 gives the whole variable domain EPEVTQTPSHQVTQMGQEVILRCVPISNHLYFYWYRQILGQKVEFLVSFYNNEISEKSEIFDDQFSVERPDGSNFTLKIRSTKLEDSAMYFCASSVVGDEQYFGPGTRLTVT.

The chain uses TRBV6-5 and TRBJ2-5; D may be TRBD1 (5 bases). The germline CDR1 and CDR2 sequences are MNHEY and SVGAGI. The CDR3 loop spans 13 amino acids. The germline V and J ends were trimmed by 4 bases and 4 bases, with 10 bases remaining between them. The CDR3 here is CASSSGFPETQYF. The DNA for the CDR3 is TGTGCCAGCAGTTCAGGGTTTCCAGAGACCCAGTACTTC.

V usage is TRBV10-1 and J usage is TRBJ2-3; D is perhaps TRBD2 (6 bases). Germline V gene data show CDR1 as WNHNN and CDR2 as SYGVQD (reference sequence). This CDR3 contains 14 residues. V was pared by 4 bases and J by 1 base, with 9 bases between. This CDR3 is CASSVSSGTDTQYF. For the CDR3, the DNA is TGCGCCAGCAGTGTTTCTAGCGGCACAGATACGCAGTATTTT.

The sample holds a few counts of this clone. The chain links TRBV30 to TRBJ1-1; maybe TRBD1 (5 bases). This CDR3 comprises 16 residues. V was cut by 2 bases and J by 4 bases, with 20 bases left in between. Germline V gives CDR1 GTSNPN, CDR2 SVGIG (reference sequence). The CDR3 here is CAWSRRGASVVTEAFF. CDR3 nucleotides: TGTGCCTGGAGTAGGCGGGGCGCGAGTGTGGTCACTGAAGCTTTCTTT.

The chain employs TRBV4-3 and TRBJ2-3; D is possibly TRBD1 or TRBD2 (5 bases each). Germline values: CDR1 LGHNA, CDR2 YSLEER. V lost 1 base to trimming and J lost 3 bases, with 20 bases between them. This CDR3 spans 18 amino acids. CDR3 sequence (DNA): TGCGCCAGCAGCCAAGGAGTAAGCGTGGGACGGGTGACAGATACGCAGTATTTT. It encodes CASSQGVSVGRVTDTQYF.

V is TRBV30 and J is TRBJ2-1, with TRBD1 identical over 8 bases. The ends lost 4 bases at V and 5 bases at J; junction bases unmatched: 7. This CDR3 spans 14 amino acids. The V gene's germline CDR1 is GTSNPN and CDR2 SVGIG (reference sequence). The CDR3 is CAWTGGRYDNEQFF. The CDR3, as DNA: TGTGCCTGGACAGGGGGCAGGTACGACAATGAGCAGTTCTTC.

V usage is TRBV7-6 and J usage is TRBJ2-2, with TRBD1 matching over 7 bases. Germline V gene sequence: CDR1 SGHVS, CDR2 FNYEAQ. CDR3 size: 15 residues. V dropped 3 bases and J dropped 6; count of bases not matched to a gene: 7. CDR3 in amino acids: CASSFDNTGAGELFF. The CDR3 coding sequence is TGTGCCAGCAGCTTCGACAACACAGGGGCCGGGGAGCTGTTTTTT.

This chain joins TRBV7-9 and TRBJ2-7, with D unclear. The V gene's germline CDR1 is SEHNR and CDR2 FQNEAQ (reference sequence). Trimming shortened V by 5 bases and J by 6 bases, and 8 bases separated the two germline ends. The CDR3 extends over 11 amino acids. CDR3 residues: CASSGSLEQYF. The CDR3 DNA follows: TGTGCCAGCAGCGGTAGTCTCGAGCAGTACTTC.

This clone has only one observation. This chain joins TRBV7-8 and TRBJ2-2, with 9 positions matching TRBD1. The V segment lost 5 bases and the J segment 0 bases; nucleotides outside the gene matches: 4. This CDR3 has 16 residues. Germline-derived CDR1 and CDR2 are SGHVS and FQNEAQ. Here the CDR3 DNA reads TGTGCCAGCAGCCATAGGACAGGGGCGAACACCGGGGAGCTGTTTTTT. Encoded protein: CASSHRTGANTGELFF.

This clone was found a few times. This chain connects TRBV12-5 to TRBJ1-5; 9 nucleotides align to TRBD1. V lost 7 bases to trimming and J lost 1 base; unmatched junction nucleotides: 5. The CDR3 totals 15 residues. Germline CDR1 reads LGHNT; CDR2 reads FRNRAP. The CDR3 bases are TGTGCTAGTGCCGCCGACAGGGGGAGCAATCAGCCCCAGCATTTT. Translated: CASAADRGSNQPQHF.

J is TRBJ1-1 and V is TRBV7-2; D is unresolved. Trimming took off 3 bases at V and 1 base at J, with 12 bases between the two ends. The CDR3 extends over 15 amino acids. The germline V gene encodes CDR1 SGHTA and CDR2 FQGNSA. This CDR3 is CASSFLSGGNTEAFF. CDR3 sequence (DNA): TGTGCCAGCAGCTTCCTCTCGGGAGGGAACACTGAAGCTTTCTTT.

This chain joins TRBV6-5 and TRBJ2-7; D remains unclear. Trimming removed 7 bases at V and 6 bases at J, with 13 bases between. This CDR3 has 12 residues. Germline lookup yields CDR1 MNHEY and CDR2 SVGAGI. The CDR3 DNA reads as TGTGCCAGCAAAGGGCTCGAGTCCGAGCAGTACTTC. Protein: CASKGLESEQYF.

This chain links TRBV4-1 with TRBJ2-6; no definite D call. V dropped 0 bases and J dropped 4 bases, with 1 base sitting between them. There are 13 residues in the CDR3. CDR1 is MGHRA and CDR2 is YSYEKL in the germline V gene. CDR3 sequence reads: CASSQEGANVLTF. The CDR3 bases are TGCGCCAGCAGCCAAGAAGGGGCCAACGTCCTGACTTTC.

The chain combines TRBV7-2 with TRBJ1-2, with unresolved D. The V gene's germline CDR1 is SGHTA and CDR2 FQGNSA. Trimming shortened V by 0 bases and J by 4 bases, and 18 bases separated the two germline ends. The CDR3 extends over 17 amino acids. As DNA, the CDR3 is TGTGCCAGCAGCTTAGCATCTTCGGGGAACGGTGGCTATGGCTACACCTTC. Encoded protein: CASSLASSGNGGYGYTF.

The chain carries TRBV9 and TRBJ2-7; 10 nucleotides align to TRBD2. Germline trimming cut 0 bases from V and 6 bases from J; bases unmatched to any gene: 3. Per germline, CDR1 SGDLS and CDR2 YYNGEE. The CDR3 runs to 14 residues. The CDR3 protein is CASSVAASGSEQYF. DNA for the CDR3: TGTGCCAGCAGCGTAGCTGCTAGCGGGAGCGAGCAGTACTTC. Variable domain in full (rest from reference TRBV9 and TRBJ2-7): DSGVTQTPKHLITATGQRVTLRCSPRSGDLSVYWYQQSLDQGLQFLIQYYNGEERAKGNILERFSAQQFPDLHSELNLSSLELGDSALYFCASSVAASGSEQYFGPGTRLTVT.

V is TRBV7-2 and J is TRBJ2-3, with 8 positions matching TRBD1. Germline V gene lookup returns CDR1 SGHTA and CDR2 FQGNSA. Trimming at V came to 2 bases and at J to 1 base, leaving 5 bases not matched to a gene. The CDR3 contains 16 residues. The CDR3 sequence: CASSLQQGDGTDTQYF. The CDR3 DNA reads TGTGCCAGCAGCTTACAACAGGGGGATGGCACAGATACGCAGTATTTT.

The rearrangement uses TRBV5-1 and TRBJ2-3; D uncertain. The CDR3 runs to 14 residues. CDR1 and CDR2 from the germline V gene are SGHRS and YFSETQ. Trimming removed 0 bases at V and 2 bases at J, with 7 bases between. The CDR3 region has the DNA TGCGCCAGCAGCTTGGGACGGAACACAGATACGCAGTATTTT. Translating gives CASSLGRNTDTQYF.

The rearrangement uses TRBV10-1 and TRBJ1-1, with D possibly TRBD1 on 5 matching bases. Looked up from germline, CDR1 is WNHNN and CDR2 is SYGVQD (reference sequence). There are 13 residues in the CDR3. Trimming pared 3 bases from V and 6 bases from J, leaving 11 bases between. The CDR3 region is CASSDKGRAEAFF. The CDR3 bases are TGCGCCAGCAGTGATAAGGGGCGCGCTGAAGCTTTCTTT.

The chain links TRBV4-3 to TRBJ1-5, with D possibly matching TRBD1 (6 bases). CDR3 size: 17 residues. Trimming took off 3 bases at V and 5 bases at J, with 20 bases between the two ends. Germline V gene data show CDR1 as LGHNA and CDR2 as YSLEER. The CDR3 coding sequence is TGCGCCAGCAGCCAGGGGGGGGCCCGACTCCTACATCAGCCCCAGCATTTT. It is translated as CASSQGGARLLHQPQHF.

This clone has only one observation. The genes are TRBV7-9 and TRBJ1-2, with D tentatively TRBD1 (6 bases). This CDR3 comprises 13 residues. Germline V gives CDR1 SEHNR, CDR2 FQNEAQ (reference sequence). V was cut by 1 base and J by 8 bases, with 11 bases left in between. The DNA of the CDR3 is TGTGCCAGCAGCTTAGGGACAGTAAAAGGCTACACCTTC. It encodes CASSLGTVKGYTF.

This chain uses TRBV11-2 with TRBJ1-2, with D possibly being TRBD1 (6 bases). The germline V gene encodes CDR1 SGHAT and CDR2 FQNNGV. Trimming shortened V by 4 bases and J by 2 bases, and 14 bases separated the two germline ends. This CDR3 is 15 amino acids long. CDR3 DNA: TGTGCCAGCAGCTCGACGATAGACAGGAACTATGGCTACACCTTC. Encoded protein: CASSSTIDRNYGYTF.

The chain recombines TRBV7-9 with TRBJ2-3; D uncertain. The ends were cut back, 3 bases at V and 5 bases at J, with 6 bases in the middle. Looked up from germline, CDR1 is SEHNR and CDR2 is FQNEAQ (reference sequence). This CDR3 is 12 amino acids long. CDR3 sequence reads: CASSFIEDTQYF. The CDR3 coding sequence is TGTGCCAGCAGCTTCATCGAAGATACGCAGTATTTT.

This chain connects TRBV28 to TRBJ2-7, with 9 positions matching TRBD2. This CDR3 is 16 amino acids long. V lost 3 bases, J lost 6 bases, and 12 bases stayed unmatched. Germline V gene data show CDR1 as MDHEN and CDR2 as SYDVKM. The CDR3 loop is CASSLPLGGGRVEQYF. Here the CDR3 DNA reads TGTGCCAGCAGTTTGCCCCTCGGGGGCGGGAGGGTCGAGCAGTACTTC.

The genes are TRBV6-1 and TRBJ2-4, with 8 bases matching TRBD1. The junction had 10 bases not matched to a gene; V was cut back by 6 bases and J by 6 bases. Germline assignment: CDR1 MNHNS and CDR2 SASEGT. The CDR3 contains 15 residues. In DNA form, the CDR3 reads TGTGCCAGCAGGCAGGGGGCTTTGGGGATAAACATTCAGTACTTC. The encoded protein is CASRQGALGINIQYF.

V is TRBV18 and J is TRBJ2-7, with TRBD2 as a possible D gene (6 bases). This CDR3 comprises 15 residues. Germline CDR1 reads KGHSH; CDR2 reads LQKENI. V lost 0 bases to trimming and J lost 6 bases, with 15 bases between them. The CDR3 nucleotides read TGTGCCAGCTCACCACCGACGGCCGGGCGGGGCGAGCAGTACTTC. Protein: CASSPPTAGRGEQYF.

This chain uses TRBV18 with TRBJ1-3; D is uncertain. Germline V CDR1 and CDR2: KGHSH, LQKENI. The CDR3 is 17 amino acids. V lost 0 bases and J 0 bases, leaving 12 bases between the germline ends. CDR3 DNA: TGTGCCAGCTCACCACCGAACCGGGCCCTCTCTGGAAACACCATATATTTT. This translates into CASSPPNRALSGNTIYF.

This chain joins TRBV5-1 and TRBJ2-1, with TRBD2 matching over 11 bases. The V and J ends lost 6 bases and 4 bases, in that order; junction bases with no gene match: 6. From germline, CDR1 is SGHRS and CDR2 YFSETQ. This CDR3 comprises 15 residues. DNA of the CDR3: TGCGCCAGCAAACCGGGACTAGCGGAATACAATGAGCAGTTCTTC. It is translated as CASKPGLAEYNEQFF.

The V and J genes are TRBV7-2 and TRBJ2-2; 7 nucleotides agree with TRBD2. V shed 5 bases and J 5 bases; nucleotides not matched to a gene: 14. Germline V gene sequence: CDR1 SGHTA, CDR2 FQGNSA. The CDR3 has 17 amino acids. The CDR3 loop reads CASSRPPLGGSTGELFF. The CDR3 DNA follows: TGTGCCAGCAGCCGTCCACCACTGGGCGGGAGTACCGGGGAGCTGTTTTTT.

The CDR3 nucleotides read TGTGCCAGCACCTTCCACCCGGGAACAGTCAATGAAAAACTGTTTTTT. It is translated as CASTFHPGTVNEKLFF. This chain uses TRBV7-2 with TRBJ1-4; D gene unclear. CDR1 is SGHTA and CDR2 is FQGNSA in the germline V gene. V lost 7 bases to trimming and J lost 5 bases, with 20 bases between them. This CDR3 has 16 residues.

Comment on this clone: The same CDR3 also results from other DNA sequences found in this sample. This chain uses TRBV6-5 with TRBJ1-3, with a possible D match to TRBD1 (6 bases). The germline V gene encodes CDR1 MNHEY and CDR2 SVGAGI. Trimming removed 0 bases at V and 2 bases at J, with 11 bases between. The CDR3 sequence is 16 residues long. This CDR3 reads CASSYSGGSTGNTIYF. The DNA for the CDR3 is TGTGCCAGCAGTTACTCTGGGGGCTCGACTGGAAACACCATATATTTT.